This T cell receptor beta chain was sequenced during a study of blood T cell repertoires in COVID-19. Measured with immunoSEQ multiplex PCR; TCRdb has only the in-frame clones, and not every one. The repertoire holds fewer than 110,000 clones, with approximately 91% as singletons. The CDR3 totals 15 residues. V shed 3 bases and J 0 bases; nucleotides not matched to a gene: 4. Germline V lookup: CDR1 SGDLS, CDR2 YYNGEE. J is TRBJ2-7 and V is TRBV9, with 9 positions matching TRBD1. Sample: peripheral blood. The TCR sequence derives from a man aged 50 to 59 with acute or convalescent COVID-19. The CDR3, as DNA: TGTGCCAGCAGCGCTGGGACAGGGAGCTCCTACGAGCAGTACTTC. As protein: CASSAGTGSSYEQYF. The whole variable domain, remainder taken from reference TRBV9 and TRBJ2-7, is DSGVTQTPKHLITATGQRVTLRCSPRSGDLSVYWYQQSLDQGLQFLIQYYNGEERAKGNILERFSAQQFPDLHSELNLSSLELGDSALYFCASSAGTGSSYEQYFGPGTRLTVT.